These 18 T cell receptor beta chains originate from one sample sequenced in a study of shared clonotypes between healthy human individuals. Assay used: immunoSEQ multiplex PCR; TCRdb lists only in-frame clones, some missing. This sample has about 1.1 million clones, with around three quarters found just once. What was sequenced was memory CD4+ T cells from PBMCs. Subset indicated: CD45RA-negative fraction. The receptor source for this set is a young man in good health. Some clones in this sample may be carry-over from other donors' samples.

This rearrangement joins TRBV7-6 to TRBJ1-2; D gene unclear. Looked up from germline, CDR1 is SGHVS and CDR2 is FNYEAQ. Trimming left V 5 bases short and J 4 bases short, with 20 bases between. The length of the CDR3 is 16 residues. The DNA for the CDR3 is TGTGCCAGCAGCCCGAACCGGGGAAAGACCCTCTATGGCTACACCTTC. It yields the protein CASSPNRGKTLYGYTF. Full variable domain (remainder filled in from reference TRBV7-6 and TRBJ1-2): GAGVSQSPRYKVTKRGQDVALRCDPISGHVSLYWYRQALGQGPEFLTYFNYEAQQDKSGLPNDRFSAERPEGSISTLTIQRTEQRDSAMYRCASSPNRGKTLYGYTFGSGTRLTVV.

The CDR3 is CASSAGQGGGNQPQHF. The DNA for the CDR3 is TGTGCCAGCAGTGCCGGACAGGGTGGGGGCAATCAGCCCCAGCATTTT. The rearrangement uses TRBV6-7 and TRBJ1-5; 8 bases fit TRBD1. TRBV6-7 is treated as an ORF (open reading frame) with a function not yet certain. This CDR3 has 16 residues. After removal of 5 bases from V and 2 bases from J, the junction contained 8 bases not matched to a gene.

This sequence joins TRBV9 and TRBJ2-7; 8 positions agree with TRBD2. The CDR3 runs 16 residues. V was clipped by 3 bases and J by 4 bases; unmatched bases: 12. Germline CDR1 is SGDLS and CDR2 is YYNGEE. The CDR3 sequence is CASSASSHSGTYEQYF. As DNA, the CDR3 is TGTGCCAGCAGCGCGTCCTCCCATAGCGGGACGTACGAGCAGTACTTC.

J is TRBJ2-7 and V is TRBV19; no firm D call. V lost 3 bases, J lost 1 base, and 13 bases lay in between. Germline values: CDR1 LNHDA, CDR2 SQIVND (reference sequence). The CDR3 length is 15 residues. CDR3 in amino acids: CASSMGGRSSYEQYF. The DNA for the CDR3 is TGTGCCAGTAGTATGGGCGGACGGTCGTCCTACGAGCAGTACTTC.

The chain links TRBV5-5 to TRBJ2-5; perhaps TRBD2 as D (6 bases). The DNA end favors TRBJ2-7, so the J call may be wrong. This CDR3 is 13 amino acids long. The germline CDR1 and CDR2 sequences are SGHKS and YYEKEE (reference sequence). The CDR3: CASSFRGTYEQYF. The CDR3 region has the DNA TGTGCCAGCAGCTTTCGAGGGACTTACGAGCAGTACTTC.

The CDR3 here is CASSLGQRAAWDSGYTF. As DNA, the CDR3 is TGCGCCAGCAGCTTGGGGCAAAGAGCGGCTTGGGATTCTGGCTACACCTTC. The chain has TRBV5-1 and TRBJ1-2; no definite D call. Per the germline V gene, CDR1 is SGHRS and CDR2 is YFSETQ. V lost 0 bases, J lost 7 bases, and 22 bases lay in between. The CDR3 is 17 amino acids.

This clone was counted a single time. At the DNA level, this CDR3 is encoded by other sequences in the same sample as well. The V gene is TRBV28, the J gene TRBJ2-7; no clear D gene. Germline CDR1 reads MDHEN; CDR2 reads SYDVKM. Deletions cut 6 bases from V and 0 bases from J, with 15 bases between. CDR3 length equals 15 residues. CDR3 amino acids: CASSPPTGLSYEQYF. The DNA for the CDR3 is TGTGCCAGCAGCCCCCCCACCGGGCTCTCCTACGAGCAGTACTTC.

Points on this clone: Other DNA sequences in the sample encode the same CDR3. CDR3 region: CAISESLYEQYF. In nucleotides, the CDR3 is TGTGCCATCAGTGAGTCGCTTTACGAGCAGTACTTC. The genes are TRBV10-3 and TRBJ2-7; D not certain. Germline loops: CDR1 ENHRY, CDR2 SYGVKD. This CDR3 comprises 12 residues. V was shortened by 0 bases and J by 4 bases, with 4 bases between the two germline ends.

This clone was observed a single time. The rearrangement joins TRBV6-4 to TRBJ2-1; 7 bases align to TRBD2. The CDR3 runs 16 residues. After removal of 3 bases from V and 3 bases from J, the junction contained 8 bases not matched to a gene. The germline gives CDR1 MRHNA, CDR2 SNTAGT. CDR3 amino acids: CASSESRGSNYNEQFF. The CDR3 nucleotides are TGTGCCAGCAGTGAATCGCGGGGGAGTAACTACAATGAGCAGTTCTTC.

This clone was counted many times. The chain joins TRBV7-2 to TRBJ2-2; perhaps D is TRBD1 or TRBD2 (5 bases each). The CDR3 covers 18 residues. Germline-derived CDR1 and CDR2 are SGHTA and FQGNSA. V was trimmed by 3 bases and J by 2 bases, leaving 19 bases between them. CDR3 loop: CASSLANSGRINTGELFF. CDR3 nucleotides: TGTGCCAGCAGCTTGGCAAATTCGGGACGAATCAACACCGGGGAGCTGTTTTTT.

This clone was seen once. The missing conserved phenylalanine or tryptophan at the end of this CDR3 makes a read error likely. The limits of the CDR3 on the DNA are not certain, so only TCRdb's listed CDR3 is given. The chain employs TRBV5-6 and TRBJ2-6; no check of the table's D call, TRBD1, against the DNA was made. Looked up from germline, CDR1 is SGHDT and CDR2 is YYEEEE. The CDR3 has 10 amino acids, counting both end residues. CDR3 sequence: CASSSGPGQT.

The V and J genes are TRBV27 and TRBJ2-7; a possible D gene is TRBD2 (6 bases). The CDR3 sequence is 15 residues long. V was cut by 3 bases and J by 0 bases, with 12 bases left in between. Germline V gene lookup returns CDR1 MNHEY and CDR2 SMNVEV (reference sequence). Here the CDR3 reads CASSFPERVSYEQYF. As DNA, the CDR3 is TGTGCCAGCAGTTTTCCCGAGCGGGTCTCCTACGAGCAGTACTTC.

The chain employs TRBV28 and TRBJ1-1, with D tentatively TRBD1 (6 bases). Germline-derived CDR1 and CDR2 are MDHEN and SYDVKM. The CDR3 spans 13 residues. The germline V and J ends were trimmed by 8 bases and 2 bases, with 12 bases remaining between them. The CDR3 DNA reads TGTGCCAGCGGAGGGACAAGCAACACTGAAGCTTTCTTT. Its protein product is CASGGTSNTEAFF.

The chain uses TRBV11-2 and TRBJ2-3, with TRBD2 identical over 8 bases. CDR1 is SGHAT and CDR2 is FQNNGV in the germline V gene. V shed 5 bases and J 6 bases; nucleotides not matched to a gene: 7. CDR3 length: 14 amino acids. In DNA form, the CDR3 reads TGTGCCAGCAGCCCGAGCGGGAGCAGGGATACGCAGTATTTT. This gives the protein CASSPSGSRDTQYF.

In DNA form, the CDR3 reads TGTGCCAGCAGCAGGGACGATGAAAAACTGTTTTTT. Its translation is CASSRDDEKLFF. The V gene is TRBV2, the J gene TRBJ1-4; possible D gene TRBD1, 5 bases. This CDR3 has 12 residues. Germline CDR1 is SNHLY and CDR2 is FYNNEI. V lost 6 bases, J lost 6 bases, and 8 bases lay in between.

The genes are TRBV7-8 and TRBJ2-7, with D possibly being TRBD1 (6 bases). Germline V gene data show CDR1 as SGHVS and CDR2 as FQNEAQ. The CDR3 has 13 amino acids. Trimming cost V 3 bases and J 9 bases, with 15 bases left between them. The CDR3 spells CASSLVGQNPQYF. CDR3 DNA: TGTGCCAGCAGCTTGGTAGGACAGAACCCGCAGTACTTC.

This rearrangement joins TRBV2 to TRBJ2-7; D possibly corresponds to TRBD1 (6 bases). V dropped 5 bases and J dropped 7 bases, with 15 bases sitting between them. The CDR3 is 13 residues long. Germline V lookup: CDR1 SNHLY, CDR2 FYNNEI. In DNA form, the CDR3 reads TGTGCCAGCAGTTACAGAGCAGGGACAGAGCAGTACTTC. It translates to CASSYRAGTEQYF.

V and J are TRBV30 and TRBJ2-5; TRBD1 matches 7 bases. Looked up from germline, CDR1 is GTSNPN and CDR2 is SVGIG (reference sequence). The CDR3 has 15 residues. V was clipped by 2 bases and J by 1 base; unmatched bases: 7. This CDR3 is CAWSTHRGPQETQYF. CDR3 sequence (DNA): TGTGCCTGGAGTACCCACAGGGGCCCCCAAGAGACCCAGTACTTC.